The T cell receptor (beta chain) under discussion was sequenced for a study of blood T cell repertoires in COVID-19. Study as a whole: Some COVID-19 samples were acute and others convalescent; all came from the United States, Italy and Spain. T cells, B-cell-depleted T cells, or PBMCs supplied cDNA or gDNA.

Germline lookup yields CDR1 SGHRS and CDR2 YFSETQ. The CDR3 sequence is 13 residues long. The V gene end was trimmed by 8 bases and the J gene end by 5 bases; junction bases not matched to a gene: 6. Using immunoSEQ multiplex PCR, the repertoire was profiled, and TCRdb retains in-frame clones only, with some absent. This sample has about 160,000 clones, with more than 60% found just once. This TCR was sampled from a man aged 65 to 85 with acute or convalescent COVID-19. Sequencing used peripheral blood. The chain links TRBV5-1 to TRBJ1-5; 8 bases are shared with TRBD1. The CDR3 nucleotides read TGCGCCAGAATCAGGGGGCCGGATCAGCCCCAGCATTTT. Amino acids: CARIRGPDQPQHF.